A selection of T cell receptor beta chains follows, all from one sample in a study of blood T cell repertoires in COVID-19. TCRdb keeps only in-frame clones here, not all; method: immunoSEQ multiplex PCR. The sample shows about 72,000 clones, 88% of them seen only once. The specimen was peripheral blood. The receptors shown here come from a man aged 50 to 60 with acute or convalescent COVID-19. Each CDR3 is given with its conserved first and last residue. The D gene is left open where the match is weak. The listing skips clone size in some rows; elsewhere it reads once, few, many or a size class.

j_gene: TRBJ2-1
d_gene: -
abundance: few
v_gene: TRBV10-2
CDR3nt: TGCGCCAGCAGTGAGTCTAGGCGGCCTTATCAGTCTCAGTTCTTC
CDR3aa: CASSESRRPYQSQFF

j_gene: TRBJ1-1
d_gene: -
abundance: -
v_gene: TRBV6-6
CDR3nt: TGTGCCAGCAGTTACTCAGCGCAGAGCGTTCGGGGTGAAGCTTTCTTT
CDR3aa: CASSYSAQSVRGEAFF

j_gene: TRBJ1-4
d_gene: -
abundance: -
v_gene: TRBV29-1
CDR3nt: TGCAGCGTTGAGAGTGATGAAAAACTGTTTTTT
CDR3aa: CSVESDEKLFF

j_gene: TRBJ1-1
d_gene: -
abundance: -
v_gene: TRBV2
CDR3nt: TGTGCCAGCAGGGCGACGGAGGGTGAGGAAGCTTTCTTT
CDR3aa: CASRATEGEEAFF

j_gene: TRBJ1-2
d_gene: TRBD1
abundance: -
v_gene: TRBV19
CDR3nt: TGTGCCAGTAGCTCGGTAGGCCAGGGGGCGCGAGGCTACACCTTC
CDR3aa: CASSSVGQGARGYTF

j_gene: TRBJ2-1
d_gene: -
abundance: once
v_gene: TRBV6-5
CDR3nt: TGTGCCAGCAGGTTACGACTAGATAACTACAATGAGCAGTTCTTC
CDR3aa: CASRLRLDNYNEQFF

j_gene: TRBJ1-5
d_gene: TRBD1
abundance: -
v_gene: TRBV27
CDR3nt: TGTGCCAGCAGGCAACAGGGGGCCGGTGGTCAGCCCCAGCATTTT
CDR3aa: CASRQQGAGGQPQHF

j_gene: TRBJ2-2
d_gene: -
abundance: -
v_gene: TRBV6-5
CDR3nt: TGTGCCAGCAGTTACTCGTGGGCCACCGGGGAGCTGTTTTTT
CDR3aa: CASSYSWATGELFF

j_gene: TRBJ2-4
d_gene: TRBD2
abundance: -
v_gene: TRBV28
CDR3nt: TGTGCCAGCACCCCCCCGGGGGAGGGGTCGATTCAGTACTTC
CDR3aa: CASTPPGEGSIQYF

j_gene: TRBJ2-1
d_gene: -
abundance: once
v_gene: TRBV10-1
CDR3nt: TGCGCCAGCAGTGATTTCGGGTTTCCCTACAATGAGCAGTTCTTC
CDR3aa: CASSDFGFPYNEQFF

j_gene: TRBJ2-7
d_gene: TRBD1
abundance: few
v_gene: TRBV28
CDR3nt: TGTGCCAGCAGGATCGGGACAGGGCCCGAGCAGTACTTC
CDR3aa: CASRIGTGPEQYF